Below, 6 T cell receptor beta chains from the same sample are listed, as sequenced in a study of OX40 agonist ivuxolimab in advanced cancers. Only in-frame clones appear in the TCRdb table, and some are missing; sequencing was by immunoSEQ multiplex PCR. Among about 58,000 clones, roughly 80% were seen once, and the ten largest hold 0.95% to 1.5%. Sequencing was performed on CD4+ or CD8+ T cells sorted from blood, taken in a trial of the OX40 agonist ivuxolimab. The receptors were sampled from an adult with an advanced solid tumor such as melanoma, head and neck, liver or kidney cancer.

This clone was seen just once. The chain has TRBV11-3 and TRBJ1-1; unclear D gene. V was clipped by 5 bases and J by 6 bases, with 7 bases between them. Germline assignment: CDR1 SGHNT and CDR2 YENEEA. This CDR3 is built from 11 residues. CDR3 nucleotide sequence: TGTGCCAGCAGCGCGGCCTCTGAAGCTTTCTTT. Translated, it gives CASSAASEAFF.

The chain uses TRBV10-3 and TRBJ1-1; 10 bases are a match to TRBD1. V was clipped by 4 bases and J by 5 bases; unmatched bases: 7. Germline lookup yields CDR1 ENHRY and CDR2 SYGVKD. The CDR3 spans 15 residues. The CDR3 nucleotides are TGTGCCATCAGTGGGACAGGGGGAGTGGGAACTGAAGCTTTCTTT. Translated: CAISGTGGVGTEAFF.

This rearrangement joins TRBV6-1 to TRBJ2-5; no firm D call. CDR1 is MNHNS, CDR2 SASEGT, per germline. V was trimmed by 3 bases and J by 8 bases, leaving 13 bases between them. This CDR3 comprises 13 residues. This chain's CDR3 is CASSDPGQGTQYF. The CDR3 DNA reads TGTGCCAGCAGTGATCCAGGTCAAGGTACCCAGTACTTC.

As regards this clone: Its ends do not fully match the called genes, so a read error is possible. V and J are TRBV5-5 and TRBJ2-7; possible D gene TRBD2, 5 bases. Germline V gene lookup returns CDR1 SGHKS and CDR2 YYEKEE (reference sequence). There are 12 residues in the CDR3. The CDR3 here is CASRLEEYEQYF. The CDR3 DNA follows: TGTGCCAGCAGGTTGGAGGAATACGAGCAGTACTTC. The full variable domain, in which reference TRBV5-5 and TRBJ2-7 provide the parts outside the CDR3, is DAGVTQSPTHLIKTRGQQVTLRCSPISGHKSVSWYQQVLGQGPQFIFQYYEKEERGRGNFPDRFSARQFPNYSSELNVNALLLGDSALYLCASRLEEYEQYFGPGTRLTVT.

This chain uses TRBV10-2 with TRBJ1-1; tentative D call: TRBD1 (6 bases). Per germline, CDR1 WSHSY and CDR2 SAAADI. CDR3 size: 14 residues. V dropped 6 bases and J dropped 0 bases, with 11 bases sitting between them. Here the CDR3 reads CASRMTGLNTEAFF. CDR3 DNA: TGCGCCAGCAGGATGACAGGCCTGAACACTGAAGCTTTCTTT.

By sample share, this clone is medium-sized (0.01 to 0.1%). This sequence joins TRBV5-6 and TRBJ1-5; D is undetermined. The CDR3 spans 14 residues. V was clipped by 4 bases and J by 3 bases, with 11 bases between them. The germline V gene encodes CDR1 SGHDT and CDR2 YYEEEE. CDR3 in amino acids: CASSLLNNNQPQHF. The CDR3 coding sequence is TGTGCCAGCAGCCTTCTGAACAACAATCAGCCCCAGCATTTT.